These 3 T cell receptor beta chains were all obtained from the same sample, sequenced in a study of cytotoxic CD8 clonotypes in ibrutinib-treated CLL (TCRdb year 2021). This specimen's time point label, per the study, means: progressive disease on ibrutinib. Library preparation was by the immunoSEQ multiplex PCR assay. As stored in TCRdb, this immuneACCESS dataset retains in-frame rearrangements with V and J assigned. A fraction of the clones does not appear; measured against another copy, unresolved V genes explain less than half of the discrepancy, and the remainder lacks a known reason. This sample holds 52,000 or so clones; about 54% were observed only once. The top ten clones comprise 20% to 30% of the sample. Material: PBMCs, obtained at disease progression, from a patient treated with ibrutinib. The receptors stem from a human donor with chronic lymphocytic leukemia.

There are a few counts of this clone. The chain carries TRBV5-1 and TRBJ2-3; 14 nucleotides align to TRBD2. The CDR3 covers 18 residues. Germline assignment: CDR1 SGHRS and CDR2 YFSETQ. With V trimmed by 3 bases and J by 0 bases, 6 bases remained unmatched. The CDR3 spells CASSSGLAGAYSTDTQYF. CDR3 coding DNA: TGCGCCAGCAGCTCGGGACTAGCGGGGGCCTACAGCACAGATACGCAGTATTTT.

The DNA of the CDR3 is TGTGCCAGCAGTGACACCGGACAGTTAGATCAGCCCCAGCATTTT. Its translation is CASSDTGQLDQPQHF. V gene TRBV25-1 combines with J gene TRBJ1-5, with a weak D call TRBD1 (6 bases). V gave up 3 bases and J gave up 5 bases, with 14 bases separating them. The CDR3 is 15 residues long. Looked up from germline, CDR1 is MGHDK and CDR2 is SYGVNS.

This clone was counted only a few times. CDR3 coding DNA: TGTGCCAGCAGCTTAGTCATGGCCTACGAGCAGTACTTC. Protein: CASSLVMAYEQYF. The gene calls are TRBV7-8 and TRBJ2-7; no clear D. Between the trimmed V and J ends, which lost 1 base and 2 bases, there was a span of 6 bases. Germline V gene lookup returns CDR1 SGHVS and CDR2 FQNEAQ. The CDR3 has 13 residues.